Below are 24 T cell receptor beta chains sequenced from a single sample in a study of cytomegalovirus exposure and HLA in healthy donors. A multiplex PCR was run with 60 Vbeta primers and 13 Jbeta primers. Produced via immunoSEQ multiplex PCR; TCRdb's table is partial and in-frame only. The sample includes over 150,000 clones, 65% to 75% seen only once; the top ten take around 2.3%. The sequenced material came from PBMCs. These receptors were obtained from a man under 40 in good health and CMV-seronegative.

The J gene is TRBJ2-5, the V gene TRBV5-6; D is uncertain. The CDR3 contains 13 residues. The V end was cut by 2 bases, the J end by 5 bases, with 10 bases between. The germline V gene encodes CDR1 SGHDT and CDR2 YYEEEE. This chain's CDR3 is CASSFMVGETQYF. CDR3 in DNA: TGTGCCAGCAGCTTCATGGTCGGGGAGACCCAGTACTTC. Full variable domain (missing parts from reference TRBV5-6 and TRBJ2-5): DAGVTQSPTHLIKTRGQQVTLRCSPKSGHDTVSWYQQALGQGPQFIFQYYEEEERQRGNFPDRFSGHQFPNYSSELNVNALLLGDSALYLCASSFMVGETQYFGPGTRLLVL.

This chain uses TRBV4-1 with TRBJ2-1; 9 bases match TRBD1. The V and J ends lost 0 bases and 7 bases, in that order; junction bases with no gene match: 10. The CDR3 extends over 17 amino acids. Looked up from germline, CDR1 is MGHRA and CDR2 is YSYEKL. The CDR3 reads CASSQDVMGQGQNEQFF. The DNA of the CDR3 is TGCGCCAGCAGCCAAGATGTGATGGGACAGGGTCAGAATGAGCAGTTCTTC.

The chain joins TRBV4-2 to TRBJ2-5; 10 bases line up with TRBD2. V shed 0 bases, J shed 5 bases, and the junction held 6 bases outside the gene matches. Germline V lookup: CDR1 LGHNA, CDR2 YNFKEQ. The CDR3 contains 16 residues. The CDR3 nucleotides read TGTGCCAGCAGCCAAGACCCCAGCGGGGGGGCTGAGACCCAGTACTTC. Amino acids: CASSQDPSGGAETQYF.

The rearrangement links TRBV14 to TRBJ2-4; TRBD1 matches 8 bases. From germline, CDR1 is SGHDN and CDR2 FVKESK. V was pared by 5 bases and J by 16 bases, with 10 bases of the junction left unmatched. The CDR3 contains 12 residues. The CDR3 sequence is CASSYTGTGVYF. CDR3 DNA sequence: TGTGCCAGCAGCTACACCGGGACAGGAGTTTACTTC.

The J gene is TRBJ2-7, the V gene TRBV19; 9 bases fit TRBD1. The ends lost 3 bases at V and 5 bases at J; junction bases unmatched: 11. Germline loops: CDR1 LNHDA, CDR2 SQIVND (reference sequence). There are 16 residues in the CDR3. CDR3 bases: TGTGCCAGTAGTATTGAGTATGGGACAGGGAGGAACGAGCAGTACTTC. Translated: CASSIEYGTGRNEQYF.

The chain links TRBV5-4 to TRBJ2-2, with D hard to call. This CDR3 has 12 amino acids. V was shortened by 2 bases and J by 4 bases, with 3 bases between the two germline ends. From germline, CDR1 is SGHNT and CDR2 YYREEE (reference sequence). CDR3 sequence reads: CASSFSTGELFF. As DNA, the CDR3 is TGTGCCAGCAGCTTTAGCACCGGGGAGCTGTTTTTT.

The chain carries TRBV7-9 and TRBJ1-1; a weak D match, TRBD1 (5 bases). The CDR3 consists of 13 residues. Trimming left V 5 bases short and J 7 bases short, with 14 bases between. Per germline, CDR1 SEHNR and CDR2 FQNEAQ (reference sequence). The CDR3 protein is CASSTRQTCEAFF. CDR3 bases: TGTGCCAGCAGCACCCGACAGACTTGTGAAGCTTTCTTT.

J is TRBJ2-5 and V is TRBV7-2, with D perhaps TRBD2 (6 bases). From germline, CDR1 is SGHTA and CDR2 FQGNSA. The CDR3 runs to 13 residues. Trimming stripped 6 bases from V and 1 base from J, with 9 bases between. The CDR3 coding sequence is TGTGCCAGCAGGGGGACTGTCCAAGAGACCCAGTACTTC. Translated: CASRGTVQETQYF.

The rearrangement links TRBV9 to TRBJ2-7, with 8 bases fitting TRBD1. Germline assignment: CDR1 SGDLS and CDR2 YYNGEE. The CDR3 sequence is 15 residues long. Trimming cost V 2 bases and J 3 bases; bases outside gene matches: 7. CDR3 coding DNA: TGTGCCAGCAGCGTCGGACAGGGTCTACTCTACGAGCAGTACTTC. It codes for CASSVGQGLLYEQYF. Looking up the rest from reference TRBV9 and TRBJ2-7 gives the full variable domain: DSGVTQTPKHLITATGQRVTLRCSPRSGDLSVYWYQQSLDQGLQFLIQYYNGEERAKGNILERFSAQQFPDLHSELNLSSLELGDSALYFCASSVGQGLLYEQYFGPGTRLTVT.

The chain employs TRBV27 and TRBJ2-6, with D uncertain. In germline, CDR1 is MNHEY, CDR2 SMNVEV (reference sequence). Trimming took 10 bases from V and 1 from J, leaving 5 bases between them. The CDR3 consists of 12 residues. The CDR3 sequence: CATLSGANVLTF. In nucleotides, the CDR3 is TGTGCCACCCTATCTGGGGCCAACGTCCTGACTTTC.

The table lists this clone with a count of one. The genes are TRBV19 and TRBJ2-3; 12 bases match TRBD2. The CDR3 is 16 residues long. CDR1 and CDR2 from the germline V gene are LNHDA and SQIVND (reference sequence). V lost 8 bases to trimming and J lost 1 base; unmatched junction nucleotides: 7. Written as DNA, the CDR3 is TGTGCCAGTGGGGCTAGCGGGGGGGTCGGCACAGATACGCAGTATTTT. Translating it yields CASGASGGVGTDTQYF.

CDR3 protein: CASSIPGAHTEAFF. Here the CDR3 DNA reads TGTGCCAGTAGTATACCTGGGGCCCACACTGAAGCTTTCTTT. The V and J genes are TRBV19 and TRBJ1-1, with D possibly matching TRBD1 (5 bases). CDR1 is LNHDA and CDR2 is SQIVND in the germline V gene (reference sequence). This CDR3 is built from 14 residues. V dropped 2 bases and J dropped 3 bases, with 10 bases sitting between them.

The CDR3 coding sequence is TGTGCCAGCAGCAAGCCCCGACTTGGCACTGAAGCTTTCTTT. Protein: CASSKPRLGTEAFF. V usage is TRBV21-1 and J usage is TRBJ1-1. TRBV21-1 is reported as a pseudogene. The CDR3 is made up of 14 amino acids.

This clone was recorded a few times. The genes are TRBV30 and TRBJ2-7, with unresolved D. Looked up from germline, CDR1 is GTSNPN and CDR2 is SVGIG (reference sequence). This CDR3 is 13 amino acids long. V dropped 3 bases and J dropped 4 bases, with 13 bases sitting between them. The CDR3 nucleotides read TGTGCCTGGAGAGGTGACATACGGTACGAGCAGTACTTC. Translation gives CAWRGDIRYEQYF.

The chain joins TRBV7-7 to TRBJ2-3, with 7 bases lining up with TRBD1. The CDR3 has 16 amino acids. V lost 2 bases and J lost 1; bases outside the gene matches: 6. Germline V lookup: CDR1 SSHAT, CDR2 FNYEAQ (reference sequence). CDR3 in DNA: TGTGCCAGCAGCTTAAGCCCAGGGGGTGGCACAGATACGCAGTATTTT. Translating it yields CASSLSPGGGTDTQYF.

The genes are TRBV6-6 and TRBJ1-5, with D perhaps TRBD1 (5 bases). This CDR3 is 12 amino acids long. CDR1 and CDR2 (germline): MNHNY, SVGAGI (reference sequence). V was trimmed by 7 bases and J by 9 bases, leaving 13 bases between them. In DNA form, the CDR3 reads TGTGCCAGCAAAGCAGGGTCGGGGCCCCAGCATTTT. It encodes CASKAGSGPQHF.

V gene TRBV5-6 combines with J gene TRBJ2-7; 10 bases map to TRBD2. This CDR3 has 14 residues. CDR1 SGHDT and CDR2 YYEEEE come from the germline V gene. V gave up 4 bases and J gave up 0 bases; unmatched junction bases: 1. The CDR3 loop is CASSKRGGSYEQYF. The CDR3 nucleotides read TGTGCCAGCAGCAAGCGGGGGGGCTCCTACGAGCAGTACTTC. Complete variable domain (other parts from reference TRBV5-6 and TRBJ2-7): DAGVTQSPTHLIKTRGQQVTLRCSPKSGHDTVSWYQQALGQGPQFIFQYYEEEERQRGNFPDRFSGHQFPNYSSELNVNALLLGDSALYLCASSKRGGSYEQYFGPGTRLTVT.

The CDR3 bases are TGCGCCAGCAGCCAAGATGGGACAGGGTTGGAGACCCAGTACTTC. It codes for CASSQDGTGLETQYF. J is TRBJ2-5 and V is TRBV4-1; 9 nucleotides match TRBD1. The CDR3 sequence is 15 residues long. V lost 0 bases, J lost 5 bases, and 4 bases stayed unmatched. The germline V gene encodes CDR1 MGHRA and CDR2 YSYEKL.

V gene TRBV5-1 combines with J gene TRBJ2-7; D is perhaps TRBD1 (6 bases). Germline V gene lookup returns CDR1 SGHRS and CDR2 YFSETQ. Trimming stripped 2 bases from V and 2 bases from J, with 14 bases between. The CDR3 covers 15 residues. CDR3 amino acids: CASSLVPGATYEQYF. In DNA form, the CDR3 reads TGCGCCAGCAGCTTAGTGCCAGGGGCCACCTACGAGCAGTACTTC.

For this clone: A read error may produce the germline difference seen at one junction end. V usage is TRBV5-1 and J usage is TRBJ1-2, with D maybe TRBD1 (6 bases). CDR3 length equals 15 residues. CDR1 is SGHRS and CDR2 is YFSETQ in the germline V gene. CDR3 in DNA: TGCGCCAGCAGCTTAGGATGGGGACAAGAAGAGATTTACCCCTTC. The encoded protein is CASSLGWGQEEIYPF. The full variable domain, with the rest looked up from reference TRBV5-1 and TRBJ1-2, is KAGVTQTPRYLIKTRGQQVTLSCSPISGHRSVSWYQQTPGQGLQFLFEYFSETQRNKGNFPGRFSGRQFSNSRSEMNVSTLELGDSALYLCASSLGWGQEEIYPFGSGTRLTVV.

The chain combines TRBV7-2 with TRBJ1-1, with TRBD1 identical over 7 bases. Looked up from germline, CDR1 is SGHTA and CDR2 is FQGNSA. This CDR3 region has 15 residues. V trimming: 1 base; J trimming: 2 bases; junction bases outside the gene matches: 4. CDR3 coding DNA: TGTGCCAGCAGCTTAGAGGGGGCTTACAACACTGAAGCTTTCTTT. It encodes CASSLEGAYNTEAFF.

The chain uses TRBV7-8 and TRBJ1-4; TRBD1 might be the D (6 bases). Trimming cost V 5 bases and J 5 bases, with 12 bases left between them. The germline CDR1 and CDR2 sequences are SGHVS and FQNEAQ. CDR3 size: 14 residues. The CDR3 here is CASSPGHQNEKLFF. As DNA, the CDR3 is TGTGCCAGCAGCCCGGGACACCAAAATGAAAAACTGTTTTTT.

V and J are TRBV6-5 and TRBJ1-5; perhaps TRBD1 as D (5 bases). CDR3 length: 15 residues. CDR1 is MNHEY and CDR2 is SVGAGI in the germline V gene. Trimming pared 6 bases from V and 2 bases from J, leaving 14 bases between. Written as DNA, the CDR3 is TGTGCCAGCAGAAAGGGGAGGGTGGGCAATCAGCCCCAGCATTTT. It is translated as CASRKGRVGNQPQHF.

The rearrangement joins TRBV7-2 to TRBJ2-3; D is undetermined. This CDR3 has 13 residues. V lost 5 bases and J 6 bases, leaving 12 bases between the germline ends. Germline V gene lookup returns CDR1 SGHTA and CDR2 FQGNSA. The CDR3 protein is CASSTNGPDTQYF. DNA of the CDR3: TGTGCCAGCAGCACCAATGGGCCCGATACGCAGTATTTT.